Described below is a single TCR beta chain sequence and its context. Its antigen remains unidentified. PCR used 60 Vbeta primers and 13 Jbeta primers. Using immunoSEQ multiplex PCR, the repertoire was profiled, and TCRdb retains in-frame clones only, with some absent. The data show about 200,000 clones, 82% seen once. This sample stems from a study of cytomegalovirus exposure and HLA in healthy donors. Study-wide results and caveats: Excluded were some V segments that proved indistinguishable, including TRBV6-2 and TRBV6-3. In an earlier analysis, most TCR beta V segments were productive about 87% or about 30% of the time.

The germline gives CDR1 MNHEY, CDR2 SMNVEV (reference sequence). This CDR3 comprises 19 residues. Trimming took 5 bases from V and 10 from J; bases not matched to a gene: 25. The sequenced material came from PBMCs. The chain uses TRBV27 and TRBJ2-3; TRBD2 matches 9 bases. The origin of this receptor is a woman aged 40 to 50 in good health and CMV-seronegative. CDR3 sequence: CASSPVVPLSGSVDYPQYF. The CDR3 DNA reads TGTGCCAGCAGTCCGGTCGTCCCCCTTAGCGGGAGTGTAGACTACCCGCAGTATTTT.